These T cell receptor beta chains were read from a single sample in a study of T cell repertoires in cytomegalovirus infection. Via MiXCR, TCRdb re-called the reads, giving one row per CDR3 protein. Of about 300,000 distinct CDR3 sequences listed, 9.6% are singletons. The material sequenced was PBMCs. The receptors originated from a human donor in good health (CMV status not recorded). Some clones in this sample may be carry-over from other donors' samples. The CDR3 runs from the conserved cysteine through the conserved F or W. The D gene is left open where the match is weak. Clone sizes are given selectively: once, few, many, or a class where the clone is expanded.

TRBJ1-4,TRBV25-1,.,many,TGTGCCAGCAGTGCGTATATGGGAGTAGGCGTCGAAAAACTGTTTTTT,CASSAYMGVGVEKLFF
TRBJ2-5,TRBV6-2/TRBV6-3,TRBD1,few,TGTGCCAGCAGACGACAGGGTCAAGAGACCCAGTACTTC,CASRRQGQETQYF
TRBJ1-1,TRBV7-2,.,many,TGTGCCAGCAGCCGCAGCCGGGGGGCGAGGATGAACACTGAAGCTTTCTTT,CASSRSRGARMNTEAFF
TRBJ2-3,TRBV28,TRBD1,.,TGTGCCAGCAGTTTAGGAGTGGGACAGGGAATATCAGATACGCAGTATTTT,CASSLGVGQGISDTQYF
TRBJ2-5,TRBV7-2,.,many,TGTGCCAGCAGTAACTTCGGGGGCGTCTCCCAAGAGACCCAGTACTTC,CASSNFGGVSQETQYF
TRBJ2-3,TRBV20-1,.,.,TGCAGTGCTAGAGTATATCCGGGTTGGACAGATACGCAGTATTTT,CSARVYPGWTDTQYF
TRBJ2-3,TRBV4-1,TRBD2,.,TGCGCCAGCAGCCAACCCGGGACTAGCGGGCAGTATTTT,CASSQPGTSGQYF
TRBJ2-1,TRBV2,.,many,TGTGCCAGCAGTTTTAGGAACTACAATGAGCAGTTCTTC,CASSFRNYNEQFF
TRBJ1-2,TRBV2,.,many,TGTGCCAGCAGTGAAAAGGCAGGGAGGAAGAATGGCTACACCTTC,CASSEKAGRKNGYTF
TRBJ2-3,TRBV4-3,.,many,TGCGCCAGCAGCCAGATCCGGGGGACAGATACGCAGTATTTT,CASSQIRGTDTQYF
TRBJ1-2,TRBV29-1,TRBD1,few,TGCAGCGCAGCCTCGGACAGGGTGGATGGCTACACCTTC,CSAASDRVDGYTF
TRBJ2-1,TRBV20-1,TRBD2,.,TGCAGTGCTAGGAGGGCGGGAGACTACAATGAGCAGTTCTTC,CSARRAGDYNEQFF
TRBJ2-5,TRBV14,.,many,TGTGCCAGCAGTTTCATAGGGTTTGGAGTAACGGAGACCCAGTACTTC,CASSFIGFGVTETQYF
TRBJ2-1,TRBV28,.,.,TGTGCCAGCAGGCGGGTCGGGACTTCCTCCAATGAGCAGTTCTTC,CASRRVGTSSNEQFF
TRBJ2-2,TRBV6-6,.,many,TGTGCCAGCAGTACACTCCCGAACACCGGGGAGCTGTTTTTT,CASSTLPNTGELFF
TRBJ1-5,TRBV6-5,.,few,TGTGCCAGCAGTTACGGCGACAATCAGCCCCAGCATTTT,CASSYGDNQPQHF
TRBJ1-1,TRBV28,.,many,TGTGCCAGCAGTTTAAATCTCGGGCACACTGAAGCTTTCTTT,CASSLNLGHTEAFF
TRBJ1-1,TRBV12-3/TRBV12-4,.,few,TGTGCCAGCAGTTTAGGCTGGTTGACTGAAGCTTTCTTT,CASSLGWLTEAFF
TRBJ2-1,TRBV4-1,TRBD2,few,TGCGCCAGCAGCCATATCAGCGGGGGGGGCGATGAGCAGTTCTTC,CASSHISGGGDEQFF
TRBJ2-3,TRBV6-2/TRBV6-3,TRBD2,many,TGTGCCAGCAGCCATAGCGGGGGCACAGATACGCAGTATTTT,CASSHSGGTDTQYF
TRBJ2-2,TRBV29-1,TRBD2,few,TGCAGCGTGGAGACTAGCGGGGGTACCGGGGAGCTGTTTTTT,CSVETSGGTGELFF
TRBJ2-1,TRBV19,.,many,TGTGCCAGTAGCGTCTCCGGGACAACCGGTTTCATGGAGCAGTTCTTC,CASSVSGTTGFMEQFF
TRBJ1-1,TRBV20-1,.,many,TGCAGTGTTGGGGGCAGGGATAGGACTGAAGCTTTCTTT,CSVGGRDRTEAFF
TRBJ2-5,TRBV28,TRBD2,many,TGTGCCAGCAGTTTAGAGCCTAGCGGGGGGCCCTACCCTCAAGAGACCCAGTACTTC,CASSLEPSGGPYPQETQYF
TRBJ1-5,TRBV6-2/TRBV6-3,.,few,TGTGCCAGCAGTAACAGTTTCTACAATCAGCCCCAGCATTTT,CASSNSFYNQPQHF
TRBJ2-5,TRBV6-2/TRBV6-3,.,many,TGTGCCAGCAGTTCCCGGGGAACCGGGGGAACCCAGTACTTC,CASSSRGTGGTQYF
TRBJ2-5,TRBV7-9,.,many,TGTGCCAGCTCCTCCCGGGACGCCCCGGGGAAGACCCAGTACTTC,CASSSRDAPGKTQYF
TRBJ2-5,TRBV6-2/TRBV6-3,.,many,TGTGCCAGCAGTTACCCCGGACATGGCCGGGAGACCCAGTACTTC,CASSYPGHGRETQYF
TRBJ2-2,TRBV19,.,.,TGTGCCAGTAGGTCAAAGGGGACCGGGGAGCTGTTTTTT,CASRSKGTGELFF
TRBJ1-6,TRBV5-4,.,few,TGTGCCAGCAGGGAGGGGAGCTCCTATAATTCACCCCTCCACTTT,CASREGSSYNSPLHF
TRBJ2-5,TRBV29-1,.,many,TGCAGCGCGGGGGTCCAAGAGACCCAGTACTTC,CSAGVQETQYF
TRBJ1-4,TRBV29-1,TRBD1,.,TGCAGCACTTGGACAGGGGAAGGAGGCGGGGAAAAACTGTTTTTT,CSTWTGEGGGEKLFF
TRBJ1-1,TRBV27,.,many,TGTGCCAGCGCCCGACTACAGGATCTCACTGAAGCTTTCTTT,CASARLQDLTEAFF
TRBJ1-5,TRBV6-6,.,many,TGTGCCAGCAGTTACGGGATGGCTAGCAATCAGCCCCAGCATTTT,CASSYGMASNQPQHF
TRBJ2-1,TRBV2,.,many,TGTGCCAGCAGTGAAGCGCGGCAGACCTACAATGAGCAGTTCTTC,CASSEARQTYNEQFF
TRBJ2-4,TRBV19,.,many,TGTGCCAGTAGCGACATCGCCAAAAACATTCAGTACTTC,CASSDIAKNIQYF
TRBJ2-5,TRBV20-1,TRBD2,few,TGCAGTGCTAGAGATTCCCTAGCGGGGGGCGTTAAAGAGACCCAGTACTTC,CSARDSLAGGVKETQYF
TRBJ1-1,TRBV6-6,.,many,TGTGCCAGCAGTTACCGCTTTCCAGGGGAGGACACTGAAGCTTTCTTT,CASSYRFPGEDTEAFF
TRBJ2-7,TRBV14,TRBD2,many,TGTGCCAGCAGCCAAGCATTTGGGCTAGCGGGCCACGAGCAGTACTTC,CASSQAFGLAGHEQYF
TRBJ2-2,TRBV6-5,.,many,TGTGCCAGCAGTTCTAGGGCCGGGGAGCTGTTTTTT,CASSSRAGELFF
TRBJ2-5,TRBV29-1,TRBD1,few,TGCAGCGCCTACAGGGGACAAGAGACCCAGTACTTC,CSAYRGQETQYF
TRBJ1-5,TRBV4-1,TRBD1,few,TGCGCCAGCAGTCAGACAGGGAAGGGCAATCAGCCCCAGCATTTT,CASSQTGKGNQPQHF
TRBJ1-2,TRBV28,TRBD1,many,TGTGCCAGCAGTTTACGGGACAGGGACGTTGGCTACACCTTC,CASSLRDRDVGYTF
TRBJ2-7,TRBV6-2/TRBV6-3,.,few,TGTGCCAGCAGTTACATCCCCTACGAGCAGTACTTC,CASSYIPYEQYF
TRBJ2-1,TRBV20-1,TRBD2,.,TGCAGTGCCTCGGGGGGTCCTACCGTTTTGGCCGAGCAGTTCTTC,CSASGGPTVLAEQFF
TRBJ1-1,TRBV5-1,.,many,TGCGCCAGCAGTGTCAACGGATTCACTGAAGCTTTCTTT,CASSVNGFTEAFF
TRBJ1-1,TRBV6-2/TRBV6-3,.,many,TGTGCCAGCGCCCGGACAGCCGGGATTAACACTGAAGCTTTCTTT,CASARTAGINTEAFF
TRBJ2-1,TRBV2,TRBD1,few,TGTGCCGGCACAGGGGGCTGGGGCGTCAATGAGCAGTTCTTC,CAGTGGWGVNEQFF
TRBJ2-3,TRBV14,TRBD1,few,TGTGCCAGCAGCCAGGCCGGGACAGCAAACACAGATACGCAGTATTTT,CASSQAGTANTDTQYF
TRBJ1-6,TRBV6-2/TRBV6-3,.,many,TGTGCCAGCAGTGTACCAGGGGTTGCTTCACCCCTCCACTTT,CASSVPGVASPLHF
TRBJ1-2,TRBV28,TRBD1,many,TGTGCCAGCAGTACCGGGACAGCCATCTATGGCTACACCTTC,CASSTGTAIYGYTF
TRBJ1-6,TRBV4-2,.,many,TGTGCCAGCAGCCATACACAAGGGGGTAATTCACCCCTCCACTTT,CASSHTQGGNSPLHF
TRBJ1-1,TRBV3-1,.,many,TGTGCCAGCCAACTAGGGCCCATGAACACTGAAGCTTTCTTT,CASQLGPMNTEAFF
TRBJ2-3,TRBV27,.,many,TGTGCCAGCAGTTTAACGGGAGATACGCAGTATTTT,CASSLTGDTQYF
TRBJ1-5,TRBV12-3/TRBV12-4,TRBD1,many,TGTGCCAGCAGCACGACTAGGGGACAGAACGGCCAGCCCCAGCATTTT,CASSTTRGQNGQPQHF
TRBJ1-5,TRBV18,TRBD1,few,TGTGCCAGCTCACTCGGACAGGGGGTTGGCAATCAGCCCCAGCATTTT,CASSLGQGVGNQPQHF
TRBJ2-2,TRBV6-2/TRBV6-3,TRBD1,many,TGTGCCAGCAGTCACGGACAGGGGAGGTTTGGCGGGGAGCTGTTTTTT,CASSHGQGRFGGELFF
TRBJ1-1,TRBV27,.,many,TGTGCCAGCACCAAGAGCGACCTCACTGAAGCTTTCTTT,CASTKSDLTEAFF
TRBJ2-1,TRBV6-2/TRBV6-3,TRBD1,many,TGTGCCAGCAGTTCACCGGGACAGGGTATCGATGAGCAGTTCTTC,CASSSPGQGIDEQFF